The rows below give T cell receptor beta chains drawn from one sample of a study of cytomegalovirus exposure and HLA in healthy donors. Method: immunoSEQ multiplex PCR; TCRdb's copy keeps in-frame clones and lacks some. Of 110,000 to 150,000 clones listed, roughly three quarters are singletons. Input material: PBMCs. Source of these receptors: a male donor in good health and CMV-seronegative. The CDR3 runs from the conserved cysteine through the conserved F or W. Fields, in order: CDR3 protein, J gene, V gene.

CASSGGQENSPLHF,TRBJ1-6,TRBV7-9
CASSGRGMAEAFF,TRBJ1-1,TRBV10-1
CSFRESWRYTF,TRBJ1-2,TRBV29-1
CASSKKGGGTPYEQYF,.,TRBV5-4
CASSGTGGANTEAFF,TRBJ1-1,TRBV5-6
CSTRLARGGSYEQYF,TRBJ2-7,TRBV29-1
CASSTGGAYNEQFF,TRBJ2-1,TRBV19
CASSGVPGLAGGAGTDTQYF,TRBJ2-3,TRBV2
CASSSRGGEGSPLHF,TRBJ1-6,TRBV9
CASSRTAGNTIYF,TRBJ1-3,TRBV6-5
CASSSDRTYEQYF,TRBJ2-7,TRBV5-1
CASSPPLLAPYNEQFF,TRBJ2-1,TRBV18
CASSLEAGQPQHF,TRBJ1-5,TRBV7-2
CASSQTTRGLGETQYF,TRBJ2-5,TRBV4-1
CASSIAGTRLNTEAFF,TRBJ1-1,TRBV28
CASSLGGGYGYTF,TRBJ1-2,TRBV5-1
CASSDTQGALGNSPLHF,TRBJ1-6,TRBV2
CASSLVTGPNYGYTF,TRBJ1-2,TRBV5-6
CASSFQGGTNEKLFF,TRBJ1-4,TRBV27
CASRESAGVPYNEQFF,TRBJ2-1,TRBV5-6
CASSSPRTGNTEAFF,TRBJ1-1,TRBV11-2
CASSSRDRVYGELFF,TRBJ2-2,TRBV6-6
CASSRPTVRGMNTEAFF,TRBJ1-1,TRBV5-4
CASISRGRVTEAFF,TRBJ1-1,TRBV19
CASSLDRSYGYTF,TRBJ1-2,TRBV6-6
CASSHRLPDREDGYTF,TRBJ1-2,TRBV7-9
CASSLAGAPEQYF,TRBJ2-7,TRBV5-5
CASSTPRTEYEQYF,TRBJ2-7,TRBV6-5
CASSWGVSEKLFF,TRBJ1-4,TRBV27
CASSQETTSPGELFF,TRBJ2-2,TRBV4-2
CASSRQGGYGYTF,TRBJ1-2,TRBV7-9
CASSTYGQESNEQYF,TRBJ2-7,TRBV7-6
CASSYSTARDKSALHF,TRBJ1-6,TRBV6-5
CASRRAGSNQPQHF,TRBJ1-5,TRBV6-1
CASSLTGLGRETQYF,TRBJ2-5,TRBV7-3
CATLGGLLSTEAFF,TRBJ1-1,TRBV6-5
CATRGSFSGNTIYF,TRBJ1-3,TRBV10-3
CASRPPGQPLGEHQPQHF,TRBJ1-5,TRBV12-2
CASSPSGGPGSTDTQYF,TRBJ2-3,TRBV4-2
CASSPGQGAQPQHF,TRBJ1-5,TRBV5-1
CASSKDREIGNEQFF,TRBJ2-1,TRBV5-4
CAWSRGAYEQYF,TRBJ2-7,TRBV30